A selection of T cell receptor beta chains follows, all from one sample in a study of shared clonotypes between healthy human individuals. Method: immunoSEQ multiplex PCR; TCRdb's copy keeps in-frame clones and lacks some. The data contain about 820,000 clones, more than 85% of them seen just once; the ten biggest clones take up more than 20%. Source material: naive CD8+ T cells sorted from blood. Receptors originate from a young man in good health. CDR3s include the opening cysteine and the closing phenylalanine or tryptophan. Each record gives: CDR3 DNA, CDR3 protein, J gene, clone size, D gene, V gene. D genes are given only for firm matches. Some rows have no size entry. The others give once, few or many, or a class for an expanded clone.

TGTGCCAGCAGCCCCAAAGGGTCCGGGCTAGGAGTTTACGGGGAGCTGTTTTTT CASSPKGSGLGVYGELFF TRBJ2-2 NA NA TRBV7-8
TGTGCCAGCTCAAGAGGGAGCGAGCAGTACTTC CASSRGSEQYF TRBJ2-7 NA NA TRBV27
TGTGCCAGCAGTTATGGGAGGAAGGCCCCCCATGAAAAACTGTTTTTT CASSYGRKAPHEKLFF TRBJ1-4 NA NA TRBV27
TGTGCCAGCAGTTGGGGACAGCCCCCAGAGGAGACCCAGTACTTC CASSWGQPPEETQYF TRBJ2-5 NA TRBD1 TRBV6-6
TGTGCCAGCAGCTCTATATCCCAGGGAACTTATGGCTACACCTTC CASSSISQGTYGYTF TRBJ1-2 NA NA TRBV27
TGTGCCAGTAGTATAGCGCAGGACAATCAGCCCCAGCATTTT CASSIAQDNQPQHF TRBJ1-5 NA NA TRBV19
TGTGCCAGCAGTCCCCGCGCGACCTACGAGCAGTACTTC CASSPRATYEQYF TRBJ2-7 NA NA TRBV28
TGTGCCAGCAGTCCCCAAACCTCCTACGAGCAGTACTTC CASSPQTSYEQYF TRBJ2-7 NA NA TRBV27
TGTGCCAGCAGCTCCGGCGGGGCGACAGATACGCAGTATTTT CASSSGGATDTQYF TRBJ2-3 NA NA TRBV11-3
TGTGCCATCAGCGGCGGGCCTTGGTACGAGCAGTACTTC CAISGGPWYEQYF TRBJ2-7 once NA TRBV6-1
TGTGCCAGCAGCCTGGGACCCGCCGGGCAGTTCTTC CASSLGPAGQFF TRBJ2-1 NA NA TRBV13
TGTGCCAGCAGGGGGGGGATTAGCGGGAGCTCCTACAATGAGCAGTTCTTC CASRGGISGSSYNEQFF TRBJ2-1 NA TRBD2 TRBV5-4
TGTGCCAGCAGCTCGACTAGCGGGAGATCGGGCGAGCAGTACTTC CASSSTSGRSGEQYF TRBJ2-7 few TRBD2 TRBV7-6
TGTGCCAGCAGTTTGACAGGGGCTGGAAACACCATATATTTT CASSLTGAGNTIYF TRBJ1-3 once TRBD1 TRBV6-5
TGCAGCGTTGAATCTGGCGGACCCCCAGATACGCAGTATTTT CSVESGGPPDTQYF TRBJ2-3 NA NA TRBV29-1
TGTGCCAGCAGCGTCTCTGGAAACTATGGCTACACCTTC CASSVSGNYGYTF TRBJ1-2 NA NA TRBV9
TGTGCCAGCGCCCAAAATGGGGCGCGGTATGGCTACACCTTC CASAQNGARYGYTF TRBJ1-2 few NA TRBV7-9
TGTGCCAGCAGTTTAGCCAGGCTATCCTACGAGCAGTACTTC CASSLARLSYEQYF TRBJ2-7 NA NA TRBV27
TGCGCCAGCAGCCAAAAAGTGAGGGGCGAGGAACTGTTTTTT CASSQKVRGEELFF TRBJ1-4 NA NA TRBV5-1
TGCGCCAGCAGCCAAGATCGCGCTAGTTGGGAGACCCAGTACTTC CASSQDRASWETQYF TRBJ2-5 NA NA TRBV4-3
TGTGCCAGCAGCCCTCTCCGGGAGATAAGGAATGAGCAGTTCTTC CASSPLREIRNEQFF TRBJ2-1 NA NA TRBV11-2
TGTGCCAGCAGCTTGGACAATCAGCCCCAGCATTTT CASSLDNQPQHF TRBJ1-5 NA NA TRBV5-8
TGTGCCAGCAGCAAATCCGGGACAGGGGCAAGGCAGCCCCAGCATTTT CASSKSGTGARQPQHF TRBJ1-5 NA TRBD1 TRBV7-2
TGCGCCAGCGGCACGGGGAGGCGGGAGGGCCGGCATGAGCAGTTCTTC CASGTGRREGRHEQFF TRBJ2-1 NA TRBD2 TRBV10-1
TGTGCCAGCACGAGTGCAACTAATGAAAAACTGTTTTTT CASTSATNEKLFF TRBJ1-4 NA NA TRBV13
TGTGCCAGCAGCCCCGAGGCGAAGACCCAGTACTTC CASSPEAKTQYF TRBJ2-5 few NA TRBV7-6
TGCGCCAGCAGCCAAGACCCCCAGCGGAGAAACAATGAGCAGTTCTTC CASSQDPQRRNNEQFF TRBJ2-1 NA NA TRBV4-1
TGTGCCAGCCAGGATACTTTGGAAGAGACCCAGTACTTC CASQDTLEETQYF TRBJ2-5 NA NA TRBV2
TGTGCCAGCAGCTTAGAATGGGAGCAGACGCAAGAGACCCAGTACTTC CASSLEWEQTQETQYF TRBJ2-5 NA NA TRBV11-2
TGTGCCAGCAGCTCGCCAGCCAGACTAGCATATTACAATGAGCAGTTCTTC CASSSPARLAYYNEQFF TRBJ2-1 NA TRBD2 TRBV7-9
TGTGCCAGCAGCGGCGCCCTGGAGCAGTACTTC CASSGALEQYF TRBJ2-7 NA NA TRBV7-8
TGTGCCACCAGCAGCCCCCGGGACAGCTTCTACAATGAGCAGTTCTTC CATSSPRDSFYNEQFF TRBJ2-1 few TRBD1 TRBV15
TGTGCCAGCGGGACTAGCGGGCACCCGTTCTTC CASGTSGHPFF TRBJ2-1 NA TRBD2 TRBV5-4
TGTGCCAGCAGTGAGGGTACGGGGGATACGCAGTATTTT CASSEGTGDTQYF TRBJ2-3 NA NA TRBV25-1
TGTGCCAGCAGCTCTAGCGGGCCCGGCTCCTACGAGCAGTACTTC CASSSSGPGSYEQYF TRBJ2-7 NA TRBD2 TRBV5-4
TGCAGCGTTGATCGAGGAGGGGGAAACCAAGAGACCCAGTACTTC CSVDRGGGNQETQYF TRBJ2-5 NA NA TRBV29-1
TGTGCCAGCAGATCACTAGCGGGGCCGGCCCCAGATACGCAGTATTTT CASRSLAGPAPDTQYF TRBJ2-3 NA TRBD2 TRBV28
TGTGCCAGTAGTACCTTTCACCTCGGAGACTCCTACAATGAGCAGTTCTTC CASSTFHLGDSYNEQFF TRBJ2-1 NA NA TRBV19
TGTGCCAGTAGTATAACAAGCCAAGAGACCCAGTACTTC CASSITSQETQYF TRBJ2-5 many NA TRBV19
TGTGCCAGCAGTTTAGGCGGGAGGTTGTACAATGAGCAGTTCTTC CASSLGGRLYNEQFF TRBJ2-1 NA TRBD2 TRBV27
TGTGCCAGCAGCTTAGTACAAAGCGCAAACATTCAGTACTTC CASSLVQSANIQYF TRBJ2-4 NA NA TRBV7-9
TGTGCCAGCAGCGGGCTGGGGGGCGAGCAGTACTTC CASSGLGGEQYF TRBJ2-7 NA NA TRBV11-2
TGCGCCAGCAGCCTTCGATTGGGGACCTACGAGCAGTACTTC CASSLRLGTYEQYF TRBJ2-7 NA NA TRBV4-1
TGCAGCGTTGAGGGGGAAACCTACGAGCAGTACTTC CSVEGETYEQYF TRBJ2-7 once NA TRBV29-1
TGTGCCAGCAGCCCATTCGGACATGGACGGAGAATCGGGGAGCTGTTTTTT CASSPFGHGRRIGELFF TRBJ2-2 NA NA TRBV7-6
TGTGCCAGCAGCTTAGGCGCGGATACGCAGTATTTT CASSLGADTQYF TRBJ2-3 once NA TRBV13